This T cell receptor (beta chain) was retrieved from a study of siplizumab effects on memory and regulatory T cells. Study-level results: Suppressive capability of dividing Tregs from siplizumab cultures went unverified. Naive T cells looked more diverse than memory cells and looked like major alloresponse contributors. With siplizumab, cumulative frequency of CD4+ memory-derived alloreactive sequences dropped significantly.

The CDR3 extends over 16 amino acids. Germline V gene lookup returns CDR1 KGHSH and CDR2 LQKENI. Trimming pared 5 bases from V and 2 bases from J, leaving 16 bases between. Roughly 10^5 TCR templates underwent assay in every sample. Profiling relied on immunoSEQ multiplex PCR, and the TCRdb table lists in-frame clones only, not all of them. The table lists about 69,000 clones, about 87% of them singletons, with approximately 1.7% in the top ten. A note on this clone: Its cognate antigen is unknown.

The specimen sequenced was Tregs sorted from blood. The sequence was collected from a human donor in good health. The rearrangement uses TRBV18 and TRBJ1-3, with D perhaps TRBD1 (5 bases). CDR3 sequence (DNA): TGTGCCAGCTCAACCTTCACAGCGGGGCCTGGAAACACCATATATTTT. Protein: CASSTFTAGPGNTIYF.